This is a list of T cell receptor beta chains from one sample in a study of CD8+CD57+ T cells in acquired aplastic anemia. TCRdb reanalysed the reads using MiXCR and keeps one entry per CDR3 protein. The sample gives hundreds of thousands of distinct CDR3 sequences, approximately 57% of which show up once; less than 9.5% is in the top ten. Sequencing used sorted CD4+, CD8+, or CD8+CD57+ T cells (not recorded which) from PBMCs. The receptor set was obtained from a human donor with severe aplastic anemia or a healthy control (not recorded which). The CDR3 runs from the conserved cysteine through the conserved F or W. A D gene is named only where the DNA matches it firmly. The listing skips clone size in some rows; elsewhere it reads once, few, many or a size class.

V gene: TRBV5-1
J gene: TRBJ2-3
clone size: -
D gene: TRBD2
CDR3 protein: CASSFSLAAGTDTQYF
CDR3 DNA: TGCGCCAGCAGCTTCAGCCTAGCGGCTGGCACAGATACGCAGTATTTT

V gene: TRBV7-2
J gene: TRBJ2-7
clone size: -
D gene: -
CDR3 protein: CASSRPQGEQYF
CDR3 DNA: TGCGCCAGCAGCAGACCACAGGGCGAGCAGTACTTC

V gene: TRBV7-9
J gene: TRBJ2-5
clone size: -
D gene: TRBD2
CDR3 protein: CASSSSGTSAETQYF
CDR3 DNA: TGTGCCAGCAGCTCCTCCGGGACTAGCGCAGAGACCCAGTACTTC

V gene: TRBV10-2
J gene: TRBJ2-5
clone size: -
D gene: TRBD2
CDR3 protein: CASTGGGVETQYF
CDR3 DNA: TGCGCCAGCACTGGCGGGGGGGTTGAGACCCAGTACTTC

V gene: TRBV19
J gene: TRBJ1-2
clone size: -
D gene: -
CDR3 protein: CASQGWNYGYTF
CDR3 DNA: TGTGCCAGTCAAGGGTGGAACTATGGCTACACCTTC

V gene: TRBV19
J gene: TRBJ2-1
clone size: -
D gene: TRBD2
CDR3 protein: CASSIIHLAGGWEQFF
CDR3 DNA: TGTGCCAGTAGTATCATCCACCTAGCGGGGGGCTGGGAGCAGTTCTTC

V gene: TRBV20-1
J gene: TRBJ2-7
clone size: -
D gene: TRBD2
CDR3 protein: CSASPPGLAGFYEQYF
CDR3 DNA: TGCAGTGCTAGCCCCCCAGGACTAGCGGGATTCTACGAGCAGTACTTC

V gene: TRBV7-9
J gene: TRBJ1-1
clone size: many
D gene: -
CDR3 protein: CASSPGQINTEAFF
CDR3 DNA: TGTGCCAGCAGCCCTGGCCAGATCAACACTGAAGCTTTCTTT

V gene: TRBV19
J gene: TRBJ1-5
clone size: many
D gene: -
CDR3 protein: CASSAQLKTYPNQPQHF
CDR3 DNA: TGTGCCAGTAGTGCCCAGTTGAAGACTTACCCCAATCAGCCCCAGCATTTT

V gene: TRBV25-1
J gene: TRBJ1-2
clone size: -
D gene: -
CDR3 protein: CASSYSLGSFDGYTF
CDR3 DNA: TGTGCCAGCAGTTACTCCCTCGGATCATTTGATGGCTACACCTTC

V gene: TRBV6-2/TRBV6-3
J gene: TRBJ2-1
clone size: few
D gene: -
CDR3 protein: CASSRGASWGSSYNEQFF
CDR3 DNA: TGTGCCAGCAGCCGTGGGGCTAGCTGGGGAAGCTCCTACAATGAGCAGTTCTTC

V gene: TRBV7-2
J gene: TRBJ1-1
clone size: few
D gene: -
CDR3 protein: CASSPFQANTEAFF
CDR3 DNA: TGTGCCAGCAGCCCCTTTCAAGCGAACACTGAAGCTTTCTTT

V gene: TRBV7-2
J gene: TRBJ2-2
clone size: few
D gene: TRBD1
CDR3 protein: CASNKGTGGGELFF
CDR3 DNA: TGTGCCAGCAATAAAGGGACAGGGGGCGGGGAGCTGTTTTTT

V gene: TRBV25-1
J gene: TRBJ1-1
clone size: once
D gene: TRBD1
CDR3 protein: CASSEGQPVVTEAFF
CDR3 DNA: TGTGCCAGCAGTGAGGGACAGCCAGTCGTCACTGAAGCTTTCTTT

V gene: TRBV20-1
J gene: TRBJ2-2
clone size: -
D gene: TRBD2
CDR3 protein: CSATNSGGASGELFF
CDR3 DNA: TGCAGTGCTACCAATAGCGGGGGGGCTTCCGGGGAGCTGTTTTTT

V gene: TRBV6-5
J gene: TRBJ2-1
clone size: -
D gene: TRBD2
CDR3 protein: CASSASGGVEDGQFF
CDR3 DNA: TGTGCCAGCAGCGCTAGCGGGGGGGTCGAGGATGGGCAGTTCTTC

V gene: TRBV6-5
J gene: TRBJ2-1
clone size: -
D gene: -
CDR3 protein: CASSKSRTHNEQFF
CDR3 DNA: TGTGCCAGCAGTAAATCCAGGACTCACAATGAGCAGTTCTTC

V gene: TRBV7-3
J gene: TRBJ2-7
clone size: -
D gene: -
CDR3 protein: CASSPGWGQYF
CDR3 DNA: TGTGCCAGCAGCCCGGGGTGGGGGCAGTACTTC

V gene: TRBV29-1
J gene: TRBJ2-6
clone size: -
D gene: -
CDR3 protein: CSVESTHSRAGANVLTF
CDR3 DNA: TGCAGCGTTGAAAGCACCCATTCTCGGGCTGGGGCCAACGTCCTGACTTTC

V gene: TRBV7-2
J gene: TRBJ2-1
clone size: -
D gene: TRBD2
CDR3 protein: CASSLARTVAGGEQFF
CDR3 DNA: TGTGCCAGCAGCTTAGCGCGTACGGTAGCGGGAGGGGAGCAGTTCTTC

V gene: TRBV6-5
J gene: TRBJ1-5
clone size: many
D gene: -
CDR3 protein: CASRDSVARYDQPQHF
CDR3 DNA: TGTGCCAGCAGGGATTCAGTGGCCCGGTATGATCAGCCCCAGCATTTT

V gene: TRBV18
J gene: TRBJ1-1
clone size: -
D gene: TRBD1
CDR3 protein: CASSSLPGQGTEAFF
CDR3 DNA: TGTGCCAGCTCCAGCTTACCGGGACAGGGGACTGAAGCTTTCTTT

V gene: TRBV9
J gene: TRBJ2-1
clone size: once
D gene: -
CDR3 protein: CASSPQMREFF
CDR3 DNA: TGTGCCAGCAGCCCTCAAATGAGGGAGTTCTTC

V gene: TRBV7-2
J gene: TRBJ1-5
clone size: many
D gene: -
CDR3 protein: CASSSQGRQPQHF
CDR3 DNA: TGTGCCAGCAGCTCCCAGGGGCGGCAGCCCCAGCATTTT

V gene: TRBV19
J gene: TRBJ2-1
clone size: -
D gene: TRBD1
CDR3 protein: CASGQGHEQFF
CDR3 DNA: TGTGCCTCTGGACAGGGGCATGAGCAGTTCTTC

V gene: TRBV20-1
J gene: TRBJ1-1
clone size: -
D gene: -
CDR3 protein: CSVREQGLVTEAFF
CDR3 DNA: TGCAGCGTGAGAGAACAGGGTTTGGTCACTGAAGCTTTCTTT

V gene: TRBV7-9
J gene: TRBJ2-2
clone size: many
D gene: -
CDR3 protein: CASSFFLVNTGELFF
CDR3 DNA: TGTGCCAGCAGCTTCTTCCTAGTCAACACCGGGGAGCTGTTTTTT

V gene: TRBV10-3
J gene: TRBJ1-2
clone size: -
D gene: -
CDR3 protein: CAISESVLTNYGYTF
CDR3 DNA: TGTGCCATCAGTGAGTCTGTACTAACTAACTATGGCTACACCTTC

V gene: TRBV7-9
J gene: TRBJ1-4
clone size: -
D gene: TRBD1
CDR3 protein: CASSPPGQALEKLFF
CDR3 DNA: TGTGCCAGCAGCCCACCGGGACAGGCCTTAGAAAAACTGTTTTTT

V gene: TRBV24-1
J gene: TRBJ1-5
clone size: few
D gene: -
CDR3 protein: CATSDHRYSNQPQHF
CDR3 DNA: TGTGCCACCAGTGATCACAGGTATAGCAATCAGCCCCAGCATTTT

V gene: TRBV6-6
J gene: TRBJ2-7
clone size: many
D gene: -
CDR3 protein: CASSNTAAHGEQYF
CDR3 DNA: TGTGCCAGCAGTAATACGGCGGCTCATGGCGAGCAGTACTTC

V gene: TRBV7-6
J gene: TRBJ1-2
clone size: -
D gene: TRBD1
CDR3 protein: CASSLLYGGQGVDYGYTF
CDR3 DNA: TGTGCCAGCAGCTTATTGTACGGGGGACAGGGGGTGGACTATGGCTACACCTTC

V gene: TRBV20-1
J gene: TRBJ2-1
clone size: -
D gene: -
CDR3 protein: CSARAPETPGWNEQFF
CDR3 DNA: TGCAGTGCTAGAGCCCCTGAGACTCCGGGGTGGAATGAGCAGTTCTTC

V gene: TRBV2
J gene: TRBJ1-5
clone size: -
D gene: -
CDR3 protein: CASSERQSQPQHF
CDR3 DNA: TGTGCCAGCAGTGAACGGCAGAGTCAGCCCCAGCATTTT

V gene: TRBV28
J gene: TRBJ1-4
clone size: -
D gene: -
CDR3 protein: CASMKGFEKLFF
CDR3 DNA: TGTGCCAGCATGAAAGGTTTCGAAAAACTGTTTTTT

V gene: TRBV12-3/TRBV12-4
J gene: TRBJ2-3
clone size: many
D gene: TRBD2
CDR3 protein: CASSLLAGPLPDTQYF
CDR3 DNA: TGTGCCAGCAGTTTACTAGCGGGGCCCCTTCCGGATACGCAGTATTTT

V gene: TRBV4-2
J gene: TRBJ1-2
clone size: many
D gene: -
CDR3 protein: CASSQVRQNYGYTF
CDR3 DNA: TGTGCCAGCAGCCAAGTACGGCAGAACTATGGCTACACCTTC

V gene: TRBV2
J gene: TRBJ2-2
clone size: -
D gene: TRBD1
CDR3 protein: CASKAGTENTGELFF
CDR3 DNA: TGTGCCAGCAAGGCCGGGACAGAGAACACCGGGGAGCTGTTTTTT

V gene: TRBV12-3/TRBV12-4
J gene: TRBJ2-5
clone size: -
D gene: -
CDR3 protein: CASSGRQGSGETQYF
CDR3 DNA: TGTGCCAGCAGTGGCCGCCAGGGATCAGGGGAGACCCAGTACTTC

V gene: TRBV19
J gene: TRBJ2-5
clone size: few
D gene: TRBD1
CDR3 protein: CASSTGQGMETQYF
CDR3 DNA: TGTGCCAGTAGTACGGGACAGGGGATGGAGACCCAGTACTTC

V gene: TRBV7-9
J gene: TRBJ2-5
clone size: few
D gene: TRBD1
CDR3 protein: CASSQTGGGETQYF
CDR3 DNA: TGTGCCAGCAGCCAAACAGGGGGAGGAGAGACCCAGTACTTC

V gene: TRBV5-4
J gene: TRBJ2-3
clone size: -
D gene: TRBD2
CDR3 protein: CASSFPLAGQIDTQYF
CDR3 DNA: TGTGCCAGCAGCTTCCCACTAGCGGGCCAAATAGATACGCAATATTTT

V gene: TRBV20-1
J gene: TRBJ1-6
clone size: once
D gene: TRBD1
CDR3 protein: CSAVTGGAQPLHF
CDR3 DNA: TGCAGTGCGGTGACAGGGGGGGCCCAACCCCTCCACTTT

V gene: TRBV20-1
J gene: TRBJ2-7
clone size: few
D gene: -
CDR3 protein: CSASWADQGYEQYF
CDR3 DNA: TGCAGTGCTAGTTGGGCAGATCAGGGCTACGAGCAGTACTTC

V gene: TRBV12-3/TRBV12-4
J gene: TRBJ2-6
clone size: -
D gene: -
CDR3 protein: CASPGRLGFLTF
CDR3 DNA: TGTGCCAGCCCAGGACGTTTGGGCTTCCTGACTTTC

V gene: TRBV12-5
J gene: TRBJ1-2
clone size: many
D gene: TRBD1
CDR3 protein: CASGFVTGANYGYTF
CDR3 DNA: TGTGCTAGTGGTTTCGTGACAGGGGCTAACTATGGCTACACCTTC

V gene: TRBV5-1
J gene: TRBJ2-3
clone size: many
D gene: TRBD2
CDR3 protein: CASSSGGSETDTQYF
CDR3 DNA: TGCGCCAGCAGCTCGGGGGGGTCGGAGACAGATACGCAGTATTTT

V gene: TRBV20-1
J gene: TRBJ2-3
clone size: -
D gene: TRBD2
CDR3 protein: CSARWGGGTDTQYF
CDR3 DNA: TGCAGTGCTAGATGGGGGGGAGGCACAGATACGCAGTATTTT

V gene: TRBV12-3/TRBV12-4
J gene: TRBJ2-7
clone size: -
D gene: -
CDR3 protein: CASSLSGTGELYF
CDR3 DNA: TGTGCCAGCAGTTTGAGTGGAACCGGGGAGCTGTACTTC

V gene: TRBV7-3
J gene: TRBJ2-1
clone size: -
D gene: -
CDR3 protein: CASRRQVMGGEQFF
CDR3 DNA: TGTGCCAGCAGACGACAGGTTATGGGAGGTGAGCAGTTCTTC

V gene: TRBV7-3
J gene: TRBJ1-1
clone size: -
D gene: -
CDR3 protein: CASSLGKGFTEAFF
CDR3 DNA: TGTGCCAGCAGCTTGGGGAAGGGGTTCACTGAAGCTTTCTTT

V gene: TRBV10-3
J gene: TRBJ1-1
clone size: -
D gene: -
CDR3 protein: CAISAEGYTEAFF
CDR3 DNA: TGTGCCATCAGTGCTGAGGGGTACACTGAAGCTTTCTTT

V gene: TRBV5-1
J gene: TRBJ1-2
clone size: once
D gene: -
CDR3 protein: CASSGRERGYTF
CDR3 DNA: TGCGCCAGCAGCGGTCGGGAGCGTGGCTACACCTTC

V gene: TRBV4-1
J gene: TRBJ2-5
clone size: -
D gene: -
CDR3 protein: CASNQDGTSSNRETQYF
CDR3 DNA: TGCGCCAGCAACCAAGATGGCACTAGCAGCAATCGGGAGACCCAGTACTTC